This T cell receptor beta chain was sequenced for a study of T cell clonality in common variable immunodeficiency. Whole-study findings and limits: The cause of increased CVID clonality remains unclear without subpopulation sequencing.

CDR1 SNHLY and CDR2 FYNNEI come from the germline V gene. The CDR3 is made up of 17 amino acids. The ends lost 0 bases at V and 4 bases at J; junction bases unmatched: 7. Some clones are missing from TCRdb's copy, which holds only in-frame ones; the method was immunoSEQ multiplex PCR. The repertoire has more than 55,000 clones, none seen only once; the ten largest take under 2%. This clone was observed at least ten times. Its specificity is unknown. The read ends 3 residues shy of where the CDR3 ends; the end is completed using the germline J gene. V usage is TRBV2 and J usage is TRBJ2-5; 11 bases are a match to TRBD1. This sequence was found in a person between 18 and 75 years old in good health. The sequenced sample consisted of peripheral blood mononuclear cells. The CDR3 loop reads CASSEAGQGEGGETQYF. The sequenced CDR3 bases are TGTGCCAGCAGTGAAGCGGGACAGGGGGAAGGAGGAGAGACC.